This T cell receptor beta chain stems from a study of shared T cell receptors in the human thymus. Sequenced by immunoSEQ multiplex PCR; TCRdb stores in-frame clones only, minus some. The sample holds some 660,000 clones, 87% seen once. The CDR3 loop spans 14 amino acids. Germline V gene sequence: CDR1 MDHEN, CDR2 SYDVKM. V lost 5 bases and J lost 3; bases outside the gene matches: 6. This same sample was also taken into another study, of human thymus T cells. That study reports: Infants, healthy and Finnish, who were having corrective surgery for congenital heart defects served as donors.

This TCR derives from a boy in the first two years of life with a congenital heart defect. Sample: thymocytes. The rearrangement joins TRBV28 to TRBJ2-7; TRBD1 agrees at 8 bases. Written as DNA, the CDR3 is TGTGCCAGCAGTATAGGGACAGGCATCTACGAGCAGTACTTC. This sequence encodes CASSIGTGIYEQYF.